One sample yielded the 26 T cell receptor beta chains listed below, sequenced in a study of cytomegalovirus exposure and HLA in healthy donors. PCR was performed using 60 Vbeta and 13 Jbeta primers. Assay: immunoSEQ multiplex PCR; the TCRdb copy retains only in-frame clones and omits some. The repertoire holds 150,000 or so clones, approximately 74% seen once, with 4.3% in the top ten. Sequenced sample: PBMCs. Receptors originate from a man younger than 35 in good health and CMV-seropositive.

This clone was picked up a small number of times. The CDR3 nucleotides are TGTGCCAGTATTAAAAAGACAGGGGGTGTAGAGACTGAAGCTTTCTTT. This translates into CASIKKTGGVETEAFF. The chain combines TRBV19 with TRBJ1-1; 9 bases are shared with TRBD1. This CDR3 comprises 16 residues. The trim removed 7 bases at V and 5 bases at J, leaving 14 bases unmatched. From germline, CDR1 is LNHDA and CDR2 SQIVND (reference sequence). Filled out from reference TRBV19 and TRBJ1-1, the complete variable domain reads DGGITQSPKYLFRKEGQNVTLSCEQNLNHDAMYWYRQDPGQGLRLIYYSQIVNDFQKGDIAEGYSVSREKKESFPLTVTSAQKNPTAFYLCASIKKTGGVETEAFFGQGTRLTVV.

This clone appeared a single time. This chain's CDR3 is CASSIYNSNQPQHF. In nucleotides, the CDR3 is TGTGCCAGTAGTATCTATAATAGCAATCAGCCCCAGCATTTT. This chain uses TRBV19 with TRBJ1-5; D is undetermined. The V gene's germline CDR1 is LNHDA and CDR2 SQIVND (reference sequence). The CDR3 has 14 residues. Trimming took 3 bases from V and 0 from J, leaving 6 bases between them.

The V call is TRBV5-4, the J call TRBJ1-1; 10 bases are a match to TRBD1. With V trimmed by 5 bases and J by 11 bases, 6 bases remained unmatched. CDR1 and CDR2 from the germline V gene are SGHNT and YYREEE (reference sequence). This CDR3 has 12 residues. The CDR3 spells CASSFDRGPAFF. The DNA for the CDR3 is TGTGCCAGCAGTTTTGACAGGGGGCCCGCTTTCTTT. The whole variable domain, remainder taken from reference TRBV5-4 and TRBJ1-1, is ETGVTQSPTHLIKTRGQQVTLRCSSQSGHNTVSWYQQALGQGPQFIFQYYREEENGRGNFPPRFSGLQFPNYSSELNVNALELDDSALYLCASSFDRGPAFFGQGTRLTVV.

The J gene is TRBJ1-6, the V gene TRBV11-3, with D possibly being TRBD1 (6 bases). CDR3 length: 16 amino acids. Between the trimmed V and J ends, which lost 1 base and 7 bases, there was a span of 14 bases. Germline CDR1 is SGHNT and CDR2 is YENEEA. The CDR3, as DNA: TGTGCCAGCAGCTTAGGGTCGGGACACCCCAATTCACCCCTCCACTTT. It specifies CASSLGSGHPNSPLHF. The whole variable domain, remainder taken from reference TRBV11-3 and TRBJ1-6, is EAGVVQSPRYKIIEKKQPVAFWCNPISGHNTLYWYLQNLGQGPELLIRYENEEAVDDSQLPKDRFSAERLKGVDSTLKIQPAELGDSAVYLCASSLGSGHPNSPLHFGNGTRLTVT.

V gene TRBV28 combines with J gene TRBJ2-5, with 8 positions matching TRBD1. The CDR3 runs to 15 residues. The germline V gene has CDR1 MDHEN and CDR2 SYDVKM. With V trimmed by 5 bases and J by 1 base, 6 bases remained unmatched. Here the CDR3 DNA reads TGTGCCAGCAGTCCCCCGGGACAGGTCCAAGAGACCCAGTACTTC. Translating it yields CASSPPGQVQETQYF.

This clone was observed a handful of times. The rearrangement joins TRBV10-2 to TRBJ2-7; 11 bases agree with TRBD2. Germline CDR1 WSHSY, CDR2 SAAADI. V dropped 5 bases and J dropped 4; count of bases not matched to a gene: 4. This CDR3 spans 14 amino acids. In nucleotides, the CDR3 is TGCGCCAGCAGTTTAGCGGGAGGGCCGTACGAGCAGTACTTC. Protein product: CASSLAGGPYEQYF.

This clone was seen a handful of times. V is TRBV7-9 and J is TRBJ2-2; 7 positions match TRBD2. Germline-derived CDR1 and CDR2 are SEHNR and FQNEAQ (reference sequence). V lost 3 bases and J lost 5; bases outside the gene matches: 3. This CDR3 is built from 14 residues. CDR3 nucleotide sequence: TGTGCCAGCAGCTTGGCGGGGGTAACCGGGGAGCTGTTTTTT. This translates into CASSLAGVTGELFF.

The rearrangement uses TRBV2 and TRBJ2-1, with 7 nucleotides matching TRBD2. The CDR3 is 16 amino acids. Germline V CDR1 and CDR2: SNHLY, FYNNEI. After removal of 6 bases from V and 6 bases from J, the junction contained 14 bases not matched to a gene. CDR3 loop: CASRKPPGRAGNEQFF. The CDR3 DNA sequence: TGTGCCAGCAGGAAGCCGCCAGGGAGGGCTGGCAATGAGCAGTTCTTC.

V is TRBV10-3 and J is TRBJ2-1; TRBD2 matches 10 bases. Germline V gene sequence: CDR1 ENHRY, CDR2 SYGVKD. V trimming: 6 bases; J trimming: 9 bases; junction bases outside the gene matches: 11. CDR3 size: 15 residues. The CDR3 loop is CAISWGLAGVSEQFF. CDR3 DNA sequence: TGTGCCATCAGCTGGGGCCTAGCGGGAGTAAGTGAGCAGTTCTTC.

This clone was seen only a few times. The gene calls are TRBV6-6 and TRBJ2-1; perhaps TRBD2 as D (5 bases). The germline V gene has CDR1 MNHNY and CDR2 SVGAGI (reference sequence). Trimming removed 2 bases from V and 8 bases from J, with 13 bases in between. The CDR3 spans 14 residues. DNA of the CDR3: TGTGCCAGCAGTTACGAGGCCGGGGTTGATGAGCAGTTCTTC. This translates into CASSYEAGVDEQFF.

This chain connects TRBV6-5 to TRBJ2-5; TRBD2 aligns across 9 bases. V was clipped by 0 bases and J by 4 bases; unmatched bases: 6. CDR1 MNHEY and CDR2 SVGAGI come from the germline V gene. The CDR3 extends over 16 amino acids. The CDR3 reads CASSYSSGAGGETQYF. The CDR3 coding sequence is TGTGCCAGCAGTTACTCGTCGGGAGCGGGGGGAGAGACCCAGTACTTC.

The table lists this clone with a count of one. CDR3 nucleotide sequence: TGTGCCAGCAGTGACGCCGGGACAGGGGGCACTCATAGCAATCAGCCCCAGCATTTT. The encoded protein is CASSDAGTGGTHSNQPQHF. The chain links TRBV6-1 to TRBJ1-5, with TRBD1 matching over 12 bases. The CDR3 totals 19 residues. Germline CDR1 and CDR2: MNHNS and SASEGT. J was trimmed by 0 bases and V by 3 bases; bases with no gene match: 9.

The chain employs TRBV27 and TRBJ1-2, with D perhaps matching TRBD1 (5 bases). V lost 4 bases and J 0 bases, leaving 9 bases between the germline ends. Germline-derived CDR1 and CDR2 are MNHEY and SMNVEV (reference sequence). This CDR3 spans 14 amino acids. The CDR3 DNA reads as TGTGCCAGCAGTTCCCTGACAGCTAACTATGGCTACACCTTC. Protein product: CASSSLTANYGYTF.

Concerning this clone itself: The same CDR3 is also encoded by other DNA sequences in this sample. The chain recombines TRBV5-8 with TRBJ1-4; 7 bases are shared with TRBD1. V shed 0 bases, J shed 8 bases, and the junction held 4 bases outside the gene matches. Germline V CDR1 and CDR2: SGHTS, YDEGEE. The CDR3 length is 14 residues. CDR3 residues: CASSLDRGDEKLFF. The CDR3 DNA reads TGTGCCAGCAGCTTGGACAGGGGTGACGAAAAACTGTTTTTT.

V gene TRBV5-5 combines with J gene TRBJ1-5; D is perhaps TRBD1 (6 bases). Germline V gene lookup returns CDR1 SGHKS and CDR2 YYEKEE (reference sequence). The V end was cut by 1 base, the J end by 5 bases, with 7 bases between. The CDR3 length is 13 residues. The CDR3 DNA sequence: TGTGCCAGCAGCTTGTACAGGGATCAGCCCCAGCATTTT. Translated: CASSLYRDQPQHF.

The chain recombines TRBV9 with TRBJ2-3; possibly TRBD2 for D (5 bases). Germline V CDR1 and CDR2: SGDLS, YYNGEE. V was shortened by 0 bases and J by 4 bases, with 12 bases between the two germline ends. The CDR3 has 15 residues. The CDR3 sequence is CASSVAGNQADTQYF. CDR3 bases: TGTGCCAGCAGCGTAGCGGGGAACCAGGCAGATACGCAGTATTTT.

The chain is built from TRBV5-1 and TRBJ2-5, with D maybe TRBD1 (5 bases). The DNA end lines up better with TRBJ2-7; the J call may be wrong. The CDR3 covers 16 residues. Germline V lookup: CDR1 SGHRS, CDR2 YFSETQ. In nucleotides, the CDR3 is TGCGCCAGCAGCTCCCAAGGAAGGGGCGTGGGCTACGAGCAGTACTTC. Amino acid sequence: CASSSQGRGVGYEQYF.

The rearrangement links TRBV10-3 to TRBJ1-1; 8 bases are shared with TRBD1. The CDR3 runs 15 residues. CDR1 and CDR2 from the germline V gene are ENHRY and SYGVKD. With 0 bases clipped from V and 4 bases from J, the junction kept 4 bases outside the gene matches. CDR3: CAISESGQVGTEAFF. The CDR3 coding sequence is TGTGCCATCAGTGAGTCGGGACAGGTCGGCACTGAAGCTTTCTTT.

Note on this clone: Because it lacks the conserved phenylalanine or tryptophan at the end, this CDR3 is likely a read error. The V call is TRBV5-6, the J call TRBJ1-6; 7 nucleotides match TRBD1. The ends lost 4 bases at V and 9 bases at J; junction bases unmatched: 10. Germline V gene sequence: CDR1 SGHDT, CDR2 YYEEEE. This CDR3 comprises 15 residues. CDR3 in DNA: TGTGCCAGCAGCCGGCGGACAGGATTTGGTTCACCCCTCCACTTG. Residues: CASSRRTGFGSPLHL.

This clone was counted a few times. The chain joins TRBV18 to TRBJ1-1; 8 nucleotides align to TRBD1. V shed 2 bases, J shed 5 bases, and the junction held 4 bases outside the gene matches. The CDR3 consists of 14 residues. CDR1 KGHSH and CDR2 LQKENI come from the germline V gene. The CDR3 region has the DNA TGTGCCAGCTCACCATTTCAGGGGGCGACTGAAGCTTTCTTT. This codes for CASSPFQGATEAFF.

This clone has only one observation. The CDR3 protein is CASSTTGSGDEQYF. The CDR3, as DNA: TGTGCCAGCAGCACGACAGGGTCTGGGGACGAGCAGTACTTC. The J gene is TRBJ2-7, the V gene TRBV5-6; TRBD1 matches at 7 bases. This CDR3 spans 14 amino acids. Unmatched junction bases numbered 9, after V lost 4 bases and J lost 5 bases. CDR1 is SGHDT and CDR2 is YYEEEE in the germline V gene.

This clone is judged medium-sized. This chain uses TRBV4-3 with TRBJ2-1; TRBD2 matches 8 bases. The CDR3 is made up of 15 amino acids. Trimming took 0 bases from V and 8 from J; bases not matched to a gene: 6. Per the germline V gene, CDR1 is LGHNA and CDR2 is YSLEER. The chain's CDR3 is CASSQDSSGSDEQFF. The CDR3, as DNA: TGCGCCAGCAGCCAAGATTCGAGCGGGAGCGATGAGCAGTTCTTC.

This clone was found a few times. The chain joins TRBV27 to TRBJ2-6; D call uncertain. The CDR3 totals 15 residues. Germline V CDR1 and CDR2: MNHEY, SMNVEV (reference sequence). V dropped 4 bases and J dropped 0 bases, with 7 bases sitting between them. The CDR3 loop is CASSSLGSGANVLTF. CDR3 in DNA: TGTGCCAGCAGTTCCCTCGGCTCTGGGGCCAACGTCCTGACTTTC.

The chain is built from TRBV9 and TRBJ2-7; D perhaps matches TRBD2 (5 bases). Germline CDR1 and CDR2: SGDLS and YYNGEE. The CDR3 length is 13 residues. The V and J ends lost 0 bases and 3 bases respectively, with 7 bases between them. The CDR3 DNA reads TGTGCCAGCAGCGTAGCCGGGAACTACGAGCAGTACTTC. Amino acids: CASSVAGNYEQYF.

This chain uses TRBV5-6 with TRBJ2-1; D may be TRBD2 (7 bases). V was trimmed by 4 bases and J by 7 bases, leaving 18 bases between them. Germline V gives CDR1 SGHDT, CDR2 YYEEEE. The CDR3 extends over 15 amino acids. CDR3 coding DNA: TGTGCCAGCAGCCCAGCAGGGGCAGCGGGGAATGAGCAGTTCTTC. This gives the protein CASSPAGAAGNEQFF.

Regarding this clone: Compared with germline, one end of the junction differs, possibly owing to a read error. CDR3 loop: CASSLAGRTDTQYF. The CDR3 bases are TGTGCTAGCAGCTTAGCCGGGAGGACAGATACGCAGTATTTT. The chain joins TRBV7-7 to TRBJ2-3, with 7 bases identical to TRBD2. The CDR3 is 14 residues long. CDR1 is SSHAT, CDR2 FNYEAQ, per germline (reference sequence).